One sample yielded the 20 T cell receptor beta chains listed below, sequenced in a study of OX40 agonist ivuxolimab in advanced cancers. Using immunoSEQ multiplex PCR, the repertoire was profiled, and TCRdb retains in-frame clones only, with some absent. The sample records 30,000 or so clones, about four fifths being singletons. The source material was CD4+ or CD8+ T cells sorted from blood, sampled in a trial of the OX40 agonist ivuxolimab. These receptors originate from an adult with an advanced solid tumor such as melanoma, head and neck, liver or kidney cancer.

The gene calls are TRBV9 and TRBJ2-5; 10 nucleotides align to TRBD2. J lost 6 bases, V lost 4 bases, and 9 bases had no gene match. The length of the CDR3 is 15 residues. The germline V gene has CDR1 SGDLS and CDR2 YYNGEE. CDR3 amino acids: CASSPSGSGRKTQYF. DNA of the CDR3: TGTGCCAGCAGCCCTAGCGGGAGTGGGAGGAAGACCCAGTACTTC.

V and J are TRBV4-1 and TRBJ2-1; TRBD2 might be the D (7 bases). Trimming took 1 base from V and 6 from J, leaving 10 bases between them. Germline V gives CDR1 MGHRA, CDR2 YSYEKL. This CDR3 is 14 amino acids long. The CDR3 DNA reads as TGCGCCAGCAGCCAAGTAGGGGGGGGCAATGAGCAGTTCTTC. Translation: CASSQVGGGNEQFF.

This chain uses TRBV19 with TRBJ2-1; D not resolved. Trimming cost V 5 bases and J 7 bases, with 12 bases left between them. There are 13 residues in the CDR3. Germline lookup yields CDR1 LNHDA and CDR2 SQIVND (reference sequence). CDR3 loop: CASSSTPRNEQFF. CDR3 bases: TGTGCCAGTAGTTCGACTCCGCGGAATGAGCAGTTCTTC. The complete variable domain, with remaining parts taken from reference TRBV19 and TRBJ2-1, reads DGGITQSPKYLFRKEGQNVTLSCEQNLNHDAMYWYRQDPGQGLRLIYYSQIVNDFQKGDIAEGYSVSREKKESFPLTVTSAQKNPTAFYLCASSSTPRNEQFFGPGTRLTVL.

The rearrangement links TRBV6-5 to TRBJ2-7, with 7 bases lining up with TRBD1. V lost 6 bases to trimming and J lost 5 bases; unmatched junction nucleotides: 4. The CDR3 sequence is 12 residues long. Germline V CDR1 and CDR2: MNHEY, SVGAGI. The CDR3 loop reads CASSLGGHEQYF. The CDR3 DNA reads as TGTGCCAGCAGCCTAGGGGGCCACGAGCAGTACTTC.

As DNA, the CDR3 is TGTGCCAGCAGCGACAGGCTCACCGGGGAGCTGTTTTTT. Translation gives CASSDRLTGELFF. The V call is TRBV13, the J call TRBJ2-2; D might be TRBD1 (6 bases). This CDR3 region has 13 residues. Germline V lookup: CDR1 PRHDT, CDR2 FYEKMQ (reference sequence). V was cut by 5 bases and J by 4 bases, with 8 bases left in between.

The chain carries TRBV7-2 and TRBJ1-1, with TRBD1 identical over 7 bases. Losses at the gene ends were 5 bases for V and 0 bases for J; bases not matched to a gene: 6. Looked up from germline, CDR1 is SGHTA and CDR2 is FQGNSA. CDR3 length equals 15 residues. CDR3 sequence (DNA): TGTGCCAGCAGCAGAGAGGGACAGATGAACACTGAAGCTTTCTTT. Amino acids: CASSREGQMNTEAFF.

This chain connects TRBV5-1 to TRBJ1-2, with D possibly matching TRBD1 (6 bases). The CDR3 spans 13 residues. V lost 4 bases, J lost 4 bases, and 11 bases lay in between. Germline loops: CDR1 SGHRS, CDR2 YFSETQ. The DNA for the CDR3 is TGCGCCAGCAGCCCCGGGACATTCTATGGCTACACCTTC. It is translated as CASSPGTFYGYTF.

The V gene is TRBV7-8, the J gene TRBJ2-7, with D perhaps given as TRBD1 or TRBD2 (5 bases each). V lost 4 bases, J lost 2 bases, and 12 bases lay in between. The germline CDR1 and CDR2 sequences are SGHVS and FQNEAQ. The CDR3 is 14 amino acids. The CDR3 protein is CASSSTGAPYEQYF. In DNA form, the CDR3 reads TGTGCCAGCAGCTCAACCGGGGCTCCCTACGAGCAGTACTTC.

V is TRBV7-3 and J is TRBJ2-2, with unresolved D. Germline assignment: CDR1 SGHTA and CDR2 FQGTGA. Trimming took 5 bases from V and 5 from J, leaving 9 bases between them. This CDR3 comprises 13 residues. The CDR3 coding sequence is TGTGCCAGCAGCCCCCCGTGGACCGGGGAGCTGTTTTTT. This translates into CASSPPWTGELFF.

This clone was observed a single time. CDR3 bases: TGTGCCAGCAGTTTTCGACAGGGGGTTTACGAGCAGTACTTC. This encodes CASSFRQGVYEQYF. The chain employs TRBV27 and TRBJ2-7, with 9 bases fitting TRBD1. Germline V gives CDR1 MNHEY, CDR2 SMNVEV (reference sequence). The V gene end was trimmed by 3 bases and the J gene end by 4 bases; junction bases not matched to a gene: 4. The CDR3 is made up of 14 amino acids.

This chain links TRBV29-1 with TRBJ2-7; 7 bases agree with TRBD1. With 4 bases clipped from V and 5 bases from J, the junction kept 8 bases outside the gene matches. Germline values: CDR1 SQVTM, CDR2 ANQGSEA. CDR3 length: 13 residues. CDR3 sequence (DNA): TGCAGCGTTGTTTTAGGGGGCTACAACGAGCAGTACTTC. It yields the protein CSVVLGGYNEQYF.

Here the CDR3 DNA reads TGTGCCAGCAGTTGGGGACTAGCGGGGGGGCCGTACCAAGAGACCCAGTACTTC. Translating gives CASSWGLAGGPYQETQYF. This chain joins TRBV27 and TRBJ2-5; 16 bases are a match to TRBD2. The trim removed 4 bases at V and 0 bases at J, leaving 5 bases unmatched. There are 18 residues in the CDR3. Germline V gives CDR1 MNHEY, CDR2 SMNVEV (reference sequence).

This chain uses TRBV30 with TRBJ2-1; D unclear. V lost 0 bases and J lost 8, with 14 bases in between. The germline gives CDR1 GTSNPN, CDR2 SVGIG (reference sequence). The CDR3 totals 14 residues. The CDR3 DNA reads TGTGCCTGGAGTGTAAGCCCCGGGTGGGATGAGCAGTTCTTC. The encoded protein is CAWSVSPGWDEQFF.

V is TRBV5-1 and J is TRBJ1-2; 8 bases are shared with TRBD1. CDR1 SGHRS and CDR2 YFSETQ come from the germline V gene. The J segment lost 4 bases and the V segment lost 5 bases, leaving 10 bases of the junction unmatched. The CDR3 runs 15 residues. The CDR3 protein is CASSMESTGAYGYTF. The CDR3, as DNA: TGCGCCAGCAGTATGGAATCGACAGGGGCCTATGGCTACACCTTC.

The rearrangement uses TRBV7-2 and TRBJ2-7; TRBD2 aligns across 8 bases. CDR3 length: 15 residues. V lost 1 base to trimming and J lost 5 bases; unmatched junction nucleotides: 7. Germline V gives CDR1 SGHTA, CDR2 FQGNSA. CDR3 sequence: CASSLVPGGLNEQYF. CDR3 in DNA: TGTGCCAGCAGCTTAGTGCCGGGGGGGCTAAACGAGCAGTACTTC.

The genes are TRBV7-9 and TRBJ1-1; weak D call: TRBD1 (6 bases). Trimming took off 4 bases at V and 3 bases at J, with 12 bases between the two ends. Germline CDR1 and CDR2: SEHNR and FQNEAQ (reference sequence). This CDR3 region has 14 residues. The CDR3 DNA follows: TGTGCCAGCAGCTCCAGGGGAGGGGACACTGAAGCTTTCTTT. This translates into CASSSRGGDTEAFF.

The chain employs TRBV10-2 and TRBJ1-1; D uncertain. The germline V gene has CDR1 WSHSY and CDR2 SAAADI. This CDR3 is built from 12 residues. Trimming shortened V by 3 bases and J by 5 bases, and 7 bases separated the two germline ends. The CDR3 region has the DNA TGCGCCAGCAGTGACTGGGTGACTGAAGCTTTCTTT. Its translation: CASSDWVTEAFF.

J is TRBJ2-1 and V is TRBV11-3, with D perhaps matching TRBD1 or TRBD2 (5 bases each). Germline CDR1 SGHNT, CDR2 YENEEA. The CDR3 contains 15 residues. Trimming took off 6 bases at V and 7 bases at J, with 19 bases between the two ends. CDR3 coding DNA: TGTGCCAGCAGGTATCTTTGGGGGAGTAAGAATGAGCAGTTCTTC. Encoded protein: CASRYLWGSKNEQFF.

The V call is TRBV28, the J call TRBJ2-3, with 10 bases matching TRBD2. The germline gives CDR1 MDHEN, CDR2 SYDVKM. The junction had 6 bases not matched to a gene; V was cut back by 6 bases and J by 0 bases. The CDR3 consists of 16 residues. CDR3 nucleotide sequence: TGTGCCAGCAGACCGGGACTAGCGTTTAGCACAGATACGCAGTATTTT. Translation gives CASRPGLAFSTDTQYF.

V is TRBV5-5 and J is TRBJ2-7; tentative D call: TRBD1 (6 bases). CDR3 length: 17 residues. The V gene's germline CDR1 is SGHKS and CDR2 YYEKEE (reference sequence). The V end was cut by 0 bases, the J end by 2 bases, with 18 bases between. In nucleotides, the CDR3 is TGTGCCAGCAGCTTGGGTCCTCCGTTAGGGGGTGCCTACGAGCAGTACTTC. Amino acids: CASSLGPPLGGAYEQYF. Full variable domain (outside the CDR3, taken from reference TRBV5-5 and TRBJ2-7): DAGVTQSPTHLIKTRGQQVTLRCSPISGHKSVSWYQQVLGQGPQFIFQYYEKEERGRGNFPDRFSARQFPNYSSELNVNALLLGDSALYLCASSLGPPLGGAYEQYFGPGTRLTVT.